The text below deals with one T cell receptor beta chain. This entry comes from a study of OX40 agonist ivuxolimab in advanced cancers. The CDR3 extends over 16 amino acids. Germline V lookup: CDR1 SGHTA, CDR2 FQGNSA. V was pared by 2 bases and J by 1 base, with 8 bases of the junction left unmatched. TCRdb keeps only in-frame clones here, not all; method: immunoSEQ multiplex PCR. Of more than 85,000 clones listed, 75% to 95% are singletons. V gene TRBV7-2 combines with J gene TRBJ2-7, with 7 bases lining up with TRBD2. The sample in question was CD4+ or CD8+ T cells sorted from blood, obtained in a trial of the OX40 agonist ivuxolimab. This TCR came from an adult with an advanced solid tumor such as melanoma, head and neck, liver or kidney cancer. The CDR3: CASSLSVLAGSYEQYF. The CDR3, as DNA: TGTGCCAGCAGCTTAAGTGTGTTAGCGGGTTCCTACGAGCAGTACTTC.